This T cell receptor (beta chain) comes out of a study of cytomegalovirus exposure and HLA in healthy donors (dated by TCRdb to 2016 to 2017). The study in broad terms: An earlier analysis of roughly 630 of the donors reported approximately 270 Gb of sequence data and 100 million to 130 million unique TCR beta sequences from some 180 million T cells. The number of donors typed differed by locus, with about 629-630 for A, B, C, DRB1 and DQB1, 522 for DQA1, 600 to 610 for DPA1, and approximately 470 for DPB1. Using immunosequencing, the study profiled T cell repertoires from fewer than 850 subjects and related those repertoires to cytomegalovirus serostatus. Every repertoire in the discovery cohort had been generated on one and the same sequencing platform. To decide whether each TCR beta V gene segment behaved as functional or pseudogenic, an earlier analysis of fewer than 750 of the donors relied on high-throughput TCR beta sequencing. A later analysis re-examined previously published TCR beta repertoires from just over 650 donors and added high-resolution HLA genotyping to investigate patterns of TCR occurrence. Along with the roughly 670-subject first cohort, a separate validation cohort of over a hundred different subjects was used. Five DR-DQ haplotypes were treated as single units for association and clustering because of strong linkage in the cohort. Both class I and class II loci were covered by HLA typing, at four-digit resolution. On average, around 240,000 unique TCR beta nucleotide sequences were sequenced per donor among some 420 genotyped donors of the cohort, with about 19% of those sequences being non-productive. The study combined high-throughput TCR immunosequencing, statistical association of individual TCRs with disease status, and machine learning to predict cytomegalovirus infection status. Of the 300 to 500 genotyped donors, less than 90% were placed in the genetic ancestry cluster associated with self-reported Caucasian donors. A later genetic analysis took genome-wide SNP genotypes for 398 of the 666 donors and used that subset as a discovery cohort. Donor age, sex, ethnicity and CMV serostatus were compiled alongside the repertoire data. An early release that covered some 630 HLA-typed donors contained approximately 290 gigabases of sequencing data and tens of millions of unique TCR sequences. The study was designed to test whether signatures of past pathogen exposure could be identified by cataloging public T cell receptors. Rather than drawing on any new phenotypic data, the later analysis identified candidate immune exposures from TCR beta sequences and the way those sequences occurred across donors. The investigation overall reported the following: Correlated functional status among segregating V segments might be attributable to linkage disequilibrium, but an unknown experimental factor could not be ruled out. While some public TCRs were present in many individuals, most TCR sequences turned up only very rarely across donors. In this cohort, only TCR beta chains were sequenced, and detectable features were limited by the absence of alpha or paired-chain data. A later analysis associated about 17,000 TCR beta sequences with specific HLA alleles at a false discovery rate of 0.05. A later analysis found that HLA-associated TCR beta chains were more clonally expanded and had lower generation probabilities than equally common non-associated chains. Because HLA typing was missing for some donors at each locus, association tests included only the typed subset. In the study, 150 to 200 TCR beta chains were listed as associated with cytomegalovirus. The presence/absence analyses assumed that sequencing depth was roughly uniform across donors, and that assumption may not be true. A cluster of highly shared sequence variants was judged likely to be a technical artifact of the sequencing pipeline. A further reported finding was that TCR beta sequences accurately predicted the HLA-A and HLA-B alleles for most subjects in the first cohort. In a later analysis, several top co-occurrence clusters were reported to appear linked to parvovirus B19, influenza, CMV and Epstein-Barr virus. The earlier analysis of some 540 of the donors excluded some 16 rarely observed V segments, including chromosome 9 orphons, because counts were too low. Broadly in line with IMGT annotations, most TCR beta V segments showed up in productive rearrangements about 87% or about 30% of the time in an earlier analysis of some 590 of the donors. Most CMV-associated TCR beta chains appeared to be HLA-restricted in a later analysis, and the HLA associations seemed to be driven largely by CMV exposure. In a later genetic analysis, fewer N-insertions in productive TCRs were reported among donors in an Asian-associated ancestry cluster than the roughly 700-donor mean. The only immune exposure information available for the cohort was CMV serostatus. A later analysis found that TCR association rates varied across HLA loci, with DRB1 alleles showing the most associated TCRs and HLA-C alleles the fewest. A later genetic analysis associated a missense DCLRE1C variant with V-gene and J-gene trimming of TCR beta chains, and an independent cohort replicated the association. The authors suggested that the approach could potentially be generalized to other disease states and immunological phenotypes. Cytomegalovirus status was reported to be diagnosed by the classifier with high specificity and sensitivity in both the original and validation cohorts. Assigning TCR associations to individual alleles was difficult when HLA alleles, especially DR and DQ, strongly co-occurred. A few of the identified cytomegalovirus-associated TCR beta chains were confirmed in vitro to be specific for cytomegalovirus antigens.

The cohort consisted of more than 650 healthy bone marrow donors. All cohort members were sampled while nominally healthy, although unrecorded immune exposures were likely present. The donor tested CMV seronegative and was one of the 352 seronegative cohort members. A peripheral blood sample was provided by each donor, and peripheral blood mononuclear cells were used for TCR beta sequencing. The Qiagen DNeasy Blood Extraction Kit was used to extract genomic DNA from the blood cell samples. In regard to this clone: Its antigen target is currently unknown. Base quality data are lacking; no much larger clone is found one base away.

The library was produced with the immunoSEQ multiplex PCR assay. For the multiplex PCR, a mixture combining 60 forward primers for TCR Vbeta segments and 13 reverse primers for TCR Jbeta segments was used. A multiplex PCR assay on genomic DNA amplified the CDR3 region of rearranged TCR beta genes. The Illumina HiSeq System was used to sequence the amplified TCR beta libraries as 87-base-pair reads. The original methods were these. A later analysis counted around 72 million unique TCR beta chains across the 650 to 800 repertoires, and some 11 million of these chains were shared by at least two donors. A nearest-neighbor algorithm error-corrected the raw reads and collapsed the reads into unique sequences, merging closely related sequences to remove PCR and sequencing errors. Alignment of CDR3 sequences to IMGT reference sequences was used to assign V, D and J gene segments. For a sequence to be retained, at least a six-nucleotide match to both a V gene segment and a J gene segment was required. Rearrangements were called productive when the CDR3 lacked stop codons and stayed in frame with V and J; all others were non-productive. CDR3 was defined by IMGT convention, running from the second conserved V-encoded cysteine to the conserved J-encoded phenylalanine. The earlier analysis of some 600 of the donors excluded sequences that lacked an unambiguous match to a single V gene segment. In an earlier analysis of a few hundred of the donors, a V segment was called functional when productive rearrangements were above 56.7%, and segregating when the standard deviation between donors exceeded 5%. A statistical classification framework was built to diagnose cytomegalovirus status from the catalog of TCR beta chain sequences. In a later analysis, V and J genes were assigned by comparing TCR nucleotide sequences against IMGT/GENE-DB human TR gene sequences. In a later analysis, CDR3 sequences and most-parsimonious VDJ recombination scenarios were assigned using the TCRdist pipeline. In a later analysis, each TCR beta chain was defined by its CDR3 amino acid sequence together with its V-gene family, and reads without a unique V-gene family were excluded. In a later analysis, 450 to 600 highly shared, low-generation-probability nucleotide sequences were removed to address suspected cross-contamination and a sequencing artifact. In a later analysis, a clonal expansion index was calculated for each public chain from normalized within-repertoire ranks of inferred template counts. In a later analysis, generation probabilities were computed using a VDJ recombination model fitted to out-of-frame rearrangements, and the results were checked against IGoR. In a later analysis, hypergeometric tests were used to score TCR-TCR, TCR-HLA and TCR-CMV co-occurrence, with a repertoire-size bias correction applied to TCR pairs. A later analysis estimated false discovery rates by permuting HLA or CMV assignments 20 times. In a later analysis, co-occurring TCRs were grouped with DBSCAN, and TCRdist sequence similarity was added when clustering was performed within HLA-allele-positive subsets. For co-occurrence clustering, repertoires with fewer than 30,000 or more than 120,000 public chains were excluded, along with five or six repertoires with anomalous nucleotide sharing. TCRdb mirrors the immuneACCESS table, restricted to in-frame sequences. Some clones are absent from its copies; in checked studies, under half trace to an unresolved V gene, and the reason for the others is unknown. V and J calls and clone size are as listed in that table; D and trimming were resolved from the DNA. Recorded for this sample are about 130,000 clones; approximately 80% of them occurred a single time. Together, the top ten hold 3.1% of the sample.

Sequencing input: PBMCs. The TCR was taken from a man between 40 and 49 years old in good health and CMV-seronegative.

The nucleotide sequence reads as follows: TGCAGCGTCGCGGACAGGGGATCTGATACGCAGTATTTT. Translated, this is CSVADRGSDTQYF. The chain uses TRBV29-1 and TRBJ2-3, with 9 middle bases fitting TRBD1. The germline V gene supplies CDR1 SQVTM and CDR2 ANQGSEA. V ends up 6 bases short and J 6 bases short, with an unmatched junction base count of 7. The CDR3 goes from the cysteine to the phenylalanine over 13 residues. Only the CDR3 portion is preserved as DNA: 39 bases, with reading frame beginning at the first base.